The following is a T cell receptor beta chain sequence with its context. Generated by immunoSEQ multiplex PCR, the TCRdb table keeps only in-frame clones and is missing some. The data contain more than 85,000 clones, around 89% of them seen just once; the ten biggest clones take up approximately 15%. The sample belongs to a study of control samples from healthy donors and cancer patients. Germline CDR1 SGHVS, CDR2 FQNEAQ. Trimming shortened V by 7 bases and J by 2 bases, and 12 bases separated the two germline ends. This CDR3 contains 14 residues. Specimen: blood. The rearrangement links TRBV7-8 to TRBJ2-1; D ambiguous. The clonotype comes from a woman between 50 and 59 years old in good health. CDR3 in DNA: TGTGCCAGCACCCCTCGCGCAGCCTACAATGAGCAGTTCTTC. Translating it yields CASTPRAAYNEQFF.